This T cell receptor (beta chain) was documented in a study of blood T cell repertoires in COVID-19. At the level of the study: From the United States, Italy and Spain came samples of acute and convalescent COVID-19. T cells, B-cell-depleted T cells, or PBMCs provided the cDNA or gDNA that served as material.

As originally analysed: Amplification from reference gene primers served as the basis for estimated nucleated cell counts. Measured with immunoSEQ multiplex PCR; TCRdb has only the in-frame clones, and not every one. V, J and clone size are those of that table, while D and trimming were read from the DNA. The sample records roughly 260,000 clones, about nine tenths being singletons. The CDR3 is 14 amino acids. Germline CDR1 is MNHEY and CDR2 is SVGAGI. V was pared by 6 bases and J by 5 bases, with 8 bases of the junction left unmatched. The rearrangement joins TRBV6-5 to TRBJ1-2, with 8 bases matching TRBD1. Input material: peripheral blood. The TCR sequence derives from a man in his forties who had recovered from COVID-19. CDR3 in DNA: TGTGCCAGCAGGGGGACAGGTGCAGGATATGGCTACACCTTC. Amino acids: CASRGTGAGYGYTF.